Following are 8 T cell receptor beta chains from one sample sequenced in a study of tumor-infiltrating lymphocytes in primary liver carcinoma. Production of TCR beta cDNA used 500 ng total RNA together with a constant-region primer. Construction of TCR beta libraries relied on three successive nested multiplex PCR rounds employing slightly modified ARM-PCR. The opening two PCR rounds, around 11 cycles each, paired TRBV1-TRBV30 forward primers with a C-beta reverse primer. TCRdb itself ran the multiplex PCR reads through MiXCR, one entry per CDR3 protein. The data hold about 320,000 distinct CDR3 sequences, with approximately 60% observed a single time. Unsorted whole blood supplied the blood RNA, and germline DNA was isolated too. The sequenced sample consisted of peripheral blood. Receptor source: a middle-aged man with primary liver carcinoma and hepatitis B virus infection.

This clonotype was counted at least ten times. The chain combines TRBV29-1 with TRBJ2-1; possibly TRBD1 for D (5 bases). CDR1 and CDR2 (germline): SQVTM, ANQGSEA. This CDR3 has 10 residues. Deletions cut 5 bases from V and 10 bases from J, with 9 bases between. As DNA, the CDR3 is TGCAGCGTTCTTGACAGCGAGCAGTTCTTC. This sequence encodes CSVLDSEQFF.

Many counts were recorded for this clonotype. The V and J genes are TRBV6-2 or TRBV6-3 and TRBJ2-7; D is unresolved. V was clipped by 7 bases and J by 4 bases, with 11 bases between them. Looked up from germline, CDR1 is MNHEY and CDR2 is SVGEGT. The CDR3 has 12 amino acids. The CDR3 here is CASTQRRYEQYF. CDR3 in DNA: TGTGCCAGCACCCAGAGGCGTTACGAGCAGTACTTC.

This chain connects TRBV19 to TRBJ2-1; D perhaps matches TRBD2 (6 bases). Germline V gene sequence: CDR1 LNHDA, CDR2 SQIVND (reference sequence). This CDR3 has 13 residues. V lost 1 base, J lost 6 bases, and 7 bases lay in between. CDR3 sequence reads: CASSIVRGNEQFF. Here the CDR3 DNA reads TGTGCCAGTAGTATAGTGCGGGGCAATGAGCAGTTCTTC.

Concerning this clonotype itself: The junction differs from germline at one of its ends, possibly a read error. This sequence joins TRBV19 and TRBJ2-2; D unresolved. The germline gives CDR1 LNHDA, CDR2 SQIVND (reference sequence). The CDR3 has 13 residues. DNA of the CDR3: TGTGCCAGTAGTGTAGACGCGACCGGGGAGCTGTTTTTT. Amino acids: CASSVDATGELFF.

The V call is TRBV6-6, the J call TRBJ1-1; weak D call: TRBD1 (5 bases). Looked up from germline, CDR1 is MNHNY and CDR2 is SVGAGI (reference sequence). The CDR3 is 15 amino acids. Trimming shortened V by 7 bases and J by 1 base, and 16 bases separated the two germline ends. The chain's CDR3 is CASTDHRSRNTEAFF. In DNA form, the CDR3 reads TGTGCCAGCACTGACCACAGGTCGAGGAACACTGAAGCTTTCTTT.

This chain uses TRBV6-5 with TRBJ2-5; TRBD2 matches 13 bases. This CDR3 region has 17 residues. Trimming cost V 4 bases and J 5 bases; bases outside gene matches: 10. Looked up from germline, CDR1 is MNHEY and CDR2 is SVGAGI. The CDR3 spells CASSSGTSGNYWETQYF. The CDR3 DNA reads TGTGCCAGCAGTTCCGGGACTAGCGGGAACTACTGGGAGACCCAGTACTTC.

The CDR3 region has the DNA TGTGCCAGCAGCCTAATCGGGGCGGGAGGCGTACATGAGCAGTTCTTC. Its protein is CASSLIGAGGVHEQFF. The chain uses TRBV11-2 and TRBJ2-1; 8 nucleotides align to TRBD2. The CDR3 is 16 residues long. The trim removed 5 bases at V and 8 bases at J, leaving 14 bases unmatched. CDR1 and CDR2 (germline): SGHAT, FQNNGV. Supplemented by reference TRBV11-2 and TRBJ2-1, the full variable domain reads EAGVAQSPRYKIIEKRQSVAFWCNPISGHATLYWYQQILGQGPKLLIQFQNNGVVDDSQLPKDRFSAERLKGVDSTLKIQPAKLEDSAVYLCASSLIGAGGVHEQFFGPGTRLTVL.

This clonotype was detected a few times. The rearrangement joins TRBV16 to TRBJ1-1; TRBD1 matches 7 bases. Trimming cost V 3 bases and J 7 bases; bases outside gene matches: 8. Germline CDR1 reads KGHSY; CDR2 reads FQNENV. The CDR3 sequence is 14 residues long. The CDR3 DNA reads TGTGCCAGCAGCCACTTGACAGGGACGAATGAAGCTTTCTTT. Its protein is CASSHLTGTNEAFF. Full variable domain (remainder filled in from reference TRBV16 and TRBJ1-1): GEEVAQTPKHLVRGEGQKAKLYCAPIKGHSYVFWYQQVLKNEFKFLISFQNENVFDETGMPKERFSAKCLPNSPCSLEIQATKLEDSAVYFCASSHLTGTNEAFFGQGTRLTVV.